Included here is one TCR beta chain sequence, with context. The record originates from a study of response to subunit inactivated influenza vaccine. TCRdb re-derived calls from the RT-PCR reads in MiXCR, one entry per CDR3 protein. The sample yields roughly 190,000 distinct CDR3 sequences, approximately 15% seen once. This CDR3 is 14 amino acids long. The V gene's germline CDR1 is SGHKS and CDR2 YYEKEE (reference sequence). After removal of 2 bases from V and 3 bases from J, the junction contained 2 bases not matched to a gene. The receptor comes from a man aged 45-65 years who received an inactivated influenza vaccine. Material: CD8+ T cells sorted from PBMCs, obtained less than 6 days after vaccination. The J gene is TRBJ2-7, the V gene TRBV5-5, with 10 bases fitting TRBD2. The CDR3 sequence: CASSLTSGDYEQYF. For the CDR3, the DNA is TGTGCCAGCAGCTTAACTAGCGGGGACTACGAGCAGTACTTC.